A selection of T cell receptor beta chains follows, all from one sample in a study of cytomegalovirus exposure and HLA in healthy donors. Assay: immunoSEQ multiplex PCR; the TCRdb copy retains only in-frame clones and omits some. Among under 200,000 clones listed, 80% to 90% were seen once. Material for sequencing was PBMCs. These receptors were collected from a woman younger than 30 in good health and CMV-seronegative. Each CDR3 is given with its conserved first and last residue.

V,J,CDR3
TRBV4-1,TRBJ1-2,CASSQEFVNGRLAIATF
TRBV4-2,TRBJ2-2,CASSQDLQGSTTGELFF
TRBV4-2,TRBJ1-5,CASSQTDRVNQPQHF
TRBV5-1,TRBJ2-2,CASRLPSGIAVDTGELFF
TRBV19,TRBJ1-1,CASSIGGGRTEAFF
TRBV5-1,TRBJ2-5,CASRNRSGGSSETQYF
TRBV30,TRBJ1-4,CAWSPGQGDEKLFF
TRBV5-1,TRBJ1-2,CASSPRTGQGYTF
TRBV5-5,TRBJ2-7,CASSFGQAYEQYF
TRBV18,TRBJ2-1,CASSPSGMASGLYNEQFF
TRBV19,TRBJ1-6,CASSISGNGSPLHF
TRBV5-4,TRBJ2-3,CASSLGLVSSTDTQYF
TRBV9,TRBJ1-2,CASSVVPGRGNYGYTF
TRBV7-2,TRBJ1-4,CASSFSRGTNEKLFF
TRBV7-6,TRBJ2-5,CASSGLVETQYF
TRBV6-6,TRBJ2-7,CASSTGQSYEQYF
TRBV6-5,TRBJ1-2,CASSYGGRYGYTF
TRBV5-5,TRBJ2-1,CASSFRQGSSPPSFNEQFF
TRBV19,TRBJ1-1,CASRLGGTEAFF
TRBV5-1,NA,CASSFYREQAYEQYF
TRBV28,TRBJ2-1,CASSLASLAGYNEQFF
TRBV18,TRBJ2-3,CASSRTSGVTDTQCF
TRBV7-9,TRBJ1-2,CASSFDRGVDGYTF
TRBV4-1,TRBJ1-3,CASSQMTRVSGNTIYF
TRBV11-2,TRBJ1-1,CASSSSYTEAFF
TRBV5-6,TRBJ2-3,CASSAVRDTQYF
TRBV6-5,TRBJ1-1,CASSTGGVTEAFF
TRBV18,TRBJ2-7,CASSLTLAGTYEQYF
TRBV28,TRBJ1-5,CASSLRVQGRQPQHF
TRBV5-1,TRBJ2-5,CASSLDWNSVETQYF
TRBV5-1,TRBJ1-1,CASSLTVRDQNTEAFF
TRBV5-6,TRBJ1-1,CASSIGTGNTEAFF
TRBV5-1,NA,CASTALAGANNEQYF
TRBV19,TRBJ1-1,CASSTPPKGGGGEAFF
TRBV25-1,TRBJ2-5,CASSLTSGGLQETQYF
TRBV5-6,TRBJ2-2,CASKTGGSSGELFF
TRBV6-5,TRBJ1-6,CASSYSLGQENSPLHF
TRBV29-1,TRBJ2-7,CSVSPVGVNYEQYF
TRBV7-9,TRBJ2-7,CASSSLRDKVYEQYF
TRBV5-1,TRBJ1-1,CASSLPQGPRNTEAFF
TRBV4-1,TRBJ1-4,CASSQGRGGNGKLFF
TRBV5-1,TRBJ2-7,CASSPGQGVMSEQYF
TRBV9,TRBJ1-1,CASSVWTGGANTEAFF
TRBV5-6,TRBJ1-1,CASSLAGTDVNTEAFF
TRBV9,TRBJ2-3,CASSAATGQGITDTQYF
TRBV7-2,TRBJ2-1,CASSPEGLGVNEQFF
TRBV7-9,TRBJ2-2,CASSLFGRGNTGELFF
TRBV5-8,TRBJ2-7,CASGGQEDREQYF
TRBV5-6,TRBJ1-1,CASSFVGSTEAFF
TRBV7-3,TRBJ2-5,CASSLAGGDKETQYF